Listed below are T cell receptor beta chains from one sample, sequenced in a study of cytomegalovirus exposure and HLA in healthy donors. Assay: immunoSEQ multiplex PCR; the TCRdb copy retains only in-frame clones and omits some. The table records some 170,000 clones, roughly four fifths of them present only once. The sequencing sample was made of PBMCs. Receptor source: a woman aged 18-29 years in good health and CMV-seropositive. Each CDR3 is given with its conserved first and last residue. D genes are given only for firm matches. Size values are once, few and many counts, or a class for expanded clones, and some rows have none.

-,TRBV7-9,TRBJ1-2,few,TGTGCCAGCAGCTTAGCGTCATCCGGTTATGGCTACACCTTC,CASSLASSGYGYTF
TRBD1,TRBV2,TRBJ2-3,-,TGTGCCAGCAGTGACCCAAACGACAGGGGGGCAGATACGCAGTATTTT,CASSDPNDRGADTQYF
TRBD2,TRBV6-6,TRBJ2-7,once,TGTGCCAGCACCAATTCGGGAGCGGGGTCCTACGAGCAGTACTTC,CASTNSGAGSYEQYF
TRBD1,TRBV6-5,TRBJ1-5,-,TGTGCCAGCAGTTCACAGGGGAGGAATCAGCCCCAGCATTTT,CASSSQGRNQPQHF
-,TRBV4-2,TRBJ2-2,-,TGTGCCAGCAGCCAAGGGGCTGAGAACACCGGGGAGCTGTTTTTT,CASSQGAENTGELFF
TRBD1,TRBV10-3,TRBJ1-3,-,TGTGCCATCAGAACAGGGGGAACTGGAAACACCATATATTTT,CAIRTGGTGNTIYF
-,TRBV10-3,TRBJ1-3,-,TGTGCCACCAGTGTAGAGAACACCATATATTTT,CATSVENTIYF
-,TRBV9,TRBJ1-2,-,TGTGCCAGCAGCTCCAGCGGGCAGTCCCGGACCTACACCTTC,CASSSSGQSRTYTF
-,TRBV11-2,TRBJ2-2,-,TGTGCCAGCAGCTTAGGCCAGGTGGTAAACACCGGGGAGCTGTTTTTT,CASSLGQVVNTGELFF
TRBD1,TRBV7-6,TRBJ1-1,-,TGTGCCAGCATCGAAGGGGGCGGATTGAACACTGAAGCTTTCTTT,CASIEGGGLNTEAFF
-,TRBV5-6,TRBJ2-7,-,TGTGCCAGCAGCTTGGGACAGCTGAACTACGAGCAGTACTTC,CASSLGQLNYEQYF
TRBD2,TRBV6-5,TRBJ2-3,-,TGTGCCAGCAGACAACTGACTAGCGGACCCTCTACGCAGTATTTT,CASRQLTSGPSTQYF
TRBD1,TRBV28,TRBJ1-1,-,TGTGCCGGAGCAGACAGGGGGGAGAACACTGAAGCTTTCTTT,CAGADRGENTEAFF
TRBD1,TRBV11-2,TRBJ1-6,few,TGTGCCAGCAGCCTTCGGGACAGGGGAAATTCACCCCTCCACTTT,CASSLRDRGNSPLHF
TRBD1,TRBV28,TRBJ1-5,-,TGTGCCAGCAGTCCCTTTAGAGGACAGGGCGGACAGCCCCAGCATTTT,CASSPFRGQGGQPQHF
-,TRBV7-3,TRBJ1-1,-,TGTGCCAGCAGCTTAATCGGAGGGTTGGCTTTCTTT,CASSLIGGLAFF
-,TRBV25-1,TRBJ1-1,few,TGTGCCAGCAGTGAAGGGAAGGGGATGAACACTGAAGCTTTCTTT,CASSEGKGMNTEAFF
-,TRBV5-4,TRBJ1-4,-,TGTGCCAGCAGCACGAGCAACGATGCAACTAATGAAAAACTGTTTTTT,CASSTSNDATNEKLFF
-,TRBV7-2,TRBJ2-7,-,TGTGCCAGCAGCTTAGGTGGGGGGATCGCCTACGAGCAGTACTTC,CASSLGGGIAYEQYF
TRBD1,TRBV13,TRBJ2-7,-,TGTGCCAGCAGCCCGGGGACAGAACCCTCCTACGAGCAGTACTTC,CASSPGTEPSYEQYF
TRBD1,TRBV27,TRBJ2-7,-,TGTGCCAGCAGTTTATCCGGGACAGGGGGGCAGTACTTC,CASSLSGTGGQYF
TRBD2,TRBV15,TRBJ2-3,few,TGTGCCACCAGCAGAGTCGGGGGGAGCGCAGATACGCAGTATTTT,CATSRVGGSADTQYF
-,TRBV4-1,TRBJ2-2,-,TGCGCCAGCAGCCATCTAAGAACGAACACCGGGGAGCTGTTTTTT,CASSHLRTNTGELFF
-,TRBV4-3,TRBJ2-7,-,TGCGCCAGCAGCCAAGATCGGGCGGGCTACTCCTACGAGCAGTACTTC,CASSQDRAGYSYEQYF
TRBD2,TRBV4-2,TRBJ2-7,-,TGTGCCAGCAGCCAGGGACTAGCGGGGCAATACGAGCAGTACTTC,CASSQGLAGQYEQYF
TRBD2,TRBV4-1,TRBJ2-7,-,TGCGCCAGCAGCCAAGAAGCGGCTAGCGGGGTTGTGAAGTACGAGCAGTACTTC,CASSQEAASGVVKYEQYF
TRBD1,TRBV10-3,TRBJ2-7,-,TGTGCCACCTGGACAGGGGAAGCCTACGAGCAGTACTTC,CATWTGEAYEQYF
TRBD1,TRBV5-6,TRBJ1-5,-,TGTGCCAGTACGAAAAGGGGGCAAGATCAGCCCCAGCATTTT,CASTKRGQDQPQHF
-,TRBV27,TRBJ1-2,-,TGTGCCAGCAGTTTATGGCCGGGGATGACGAACAAGGGAGGCTACACCTTC,CASSLWPGMTNKGGYTF
-,TRBV19,TRBJ1-5,few,TGTGCCAGTAGTATCGCGGCGTGGTCCAATCAGCCCCAGCATTTT,CASSIAAWSNQPQHF
TRBD1,TRBV10-3,TRBJ2-2,few,TGTGCCATCAGCGGGACAGGGCGAGACACCGGGGAGCTGTTTTTT,CAISGTGRDTGELFF
-,TRBV5-6,TRBJ1-4,-,TGTGCCAGCAGCTTGTGGGGCAACAATGCAGCTAATGAAAAACTGTTTTTT,CASSLWGNNAANEKLFF
-,TRBV6-5,TRBJ2-2,-,TGTGCCAGCAGTCCCAGACGGGGTAACACCGGGGAGCTGTTTTTT,CASSPRRGNTGELFF
-,TRBV9,TRBJ1-6,-,TGTGCCAGCAGCGTAGAGGAGGGACTTAATTCACCCCTCCACTTT,CASSVEEGLNSPLHF
-,TRBV6-5,TRBJ1-2,-,TGTGCCAGCAGTGGGTTTGACCCGGGAGGCTACACCTTC,CASSGFDPGGYTF
TRBD2,TRBV6-1,TRBJ2-2,-,TGTGCCCGCTCTCCGTCGACTAGCGACACCGGGGAGCTGTTTTTT,CARSPSTSDTGELFF
TRBD1,TRBV23-1,TRBJ2-3,-,TGCGCAACCAGGTGGGACAGGGGGCTTCATACGCAGTATTTT,CATRWDRGLHTQYF
TRBD1,TRBV19,TRBJ2-5,-,TGTGCCAGTAGTATCCGGACAGGGGGCATTGAGACCCAGTACTTC,CASSIRTGGIETQYF
-,TRBV11-2,TRBJ2-7,-,TGTGCCAGCAGCTGGGGAGATTACGAGCAGTACTTC,CASSWGDYEQYF
-,TRBV7-9,TRBJ2-7,-,TGTGCCAGCAGCTCCAAGGGGGAGCAGTACTTC,CASSSKGEQYF
-,TRBV5-6,TRBJ1-1,few,TGTGCCAGCAGCCAACAGATGAACACTGAAGCTTTCTTT,CASSQQMNTEAFF